This T cell receptor beta chain was retrieved from a study of Ad26.COV2.S vaccination and SARS-CoV-2 variants. The study's findings and limits: Researchers reported similar non-spike TCR breadth in vaccine and placebo recipients. Individuals receiving vaccine had higher spike-specific TCR breadth than placebo recipients did.

The assay was immunoSEQ multiplex PCR, and TCRdb's table has in-frame clones only and misses some. There are approximately 300,000 clones in the sample; 70% to 90% occur only once, and under 2% lies in the top ten. Regarding treatment: some 19 received Ad26.COV2.S at low or high dose, single or two shots; five or six received placebo; per-sample allocation not given. Day 63 following the first vaccine or placebo injection was when the samples were taken. Boston hosted the donor, who was an adult aged 18-55 years. It was Wuhan-strain SARS-CoV-2 spike that the Ad26 vaccine vector expressed. About this clone: Its cognate antigen is unknown.

The V gene end was trimmed by 2 bases and the J gene end by 2 bases; junction bases not matched to a gene: 7. From germline, CDR1 is SGDLS and CDR2 YYNGEE. This CDR3 spans 16 amino acids. Source: peripheral blood, taken in a trial of Ad26.COV2.S vaccine versus placebo. The TCR originated in a person aged 18-60 years who received the Ad26.COV2.S COVID-19 vaccine or a placebo. This sequence joins TRBV9 and TRBJ2-1, with 7 nucleotides matching TRBD2. This CDR3 is CASSVRGGAPYNEQFF. The CDR3 DNA reads TGTGCCAGCAGCGTCCGCGGGGGAGCGCCCTACAATGAGCAGTTCTTC. Full variable domain (rest looked up from reference TRBV9 and TRBJ2-1): DSGVTQTPKHLITATGQRVTLRCSPRSGDLSVYWYQQSLDQGLQFLIQYYNGEERAKGNILERFSAQQFPDLHSELNLSSLELGDSALYFCASSVRGGAPYNEQFFGPGTRLTVL.